This T cell receptor (beta chain) was sequenced during a study of cytomegalovirus exposure and HLA in healthy donors. Only a few counts were recorded for this clone. What it binds is unknown. Findings and caveats of the study: Based on reports, TCR beta sequences accurately predicted HLA-A and HLA-B alleles for most subjects. CMV serostatus was the sole immune exposure data available.

Both 60 Vbeta primers and 13 Jbeta primers went into the PCR. Produced via immunoSEQ multiplex PCR; TCRdb's table is partial and in-frame only. The sample carries some 150,000 clones, under 80% recorded once. V trimming: 5 bases; J trimming: 5 bases; junction bases outside the gene matches: 8. The CDR3 extends over 15 amino acids. CDR1 and CDR2 from the germline V gene are MDHEN and SYDVKM. This receptor was taken from a man between 35 and 55 years old in good health and CMV-seronegative. V is TRBV28 and J is TRBJ2-1; 8 bases are a match to TRBD2. Sequences were obtained from PBMCs. Here the CDR3 DNA reads TGTGCCAGCAGTACCTCCGGGACTAGTAACAATGAGCAGTTCTTC. Translated: CASSTSGTSNNEQFF.